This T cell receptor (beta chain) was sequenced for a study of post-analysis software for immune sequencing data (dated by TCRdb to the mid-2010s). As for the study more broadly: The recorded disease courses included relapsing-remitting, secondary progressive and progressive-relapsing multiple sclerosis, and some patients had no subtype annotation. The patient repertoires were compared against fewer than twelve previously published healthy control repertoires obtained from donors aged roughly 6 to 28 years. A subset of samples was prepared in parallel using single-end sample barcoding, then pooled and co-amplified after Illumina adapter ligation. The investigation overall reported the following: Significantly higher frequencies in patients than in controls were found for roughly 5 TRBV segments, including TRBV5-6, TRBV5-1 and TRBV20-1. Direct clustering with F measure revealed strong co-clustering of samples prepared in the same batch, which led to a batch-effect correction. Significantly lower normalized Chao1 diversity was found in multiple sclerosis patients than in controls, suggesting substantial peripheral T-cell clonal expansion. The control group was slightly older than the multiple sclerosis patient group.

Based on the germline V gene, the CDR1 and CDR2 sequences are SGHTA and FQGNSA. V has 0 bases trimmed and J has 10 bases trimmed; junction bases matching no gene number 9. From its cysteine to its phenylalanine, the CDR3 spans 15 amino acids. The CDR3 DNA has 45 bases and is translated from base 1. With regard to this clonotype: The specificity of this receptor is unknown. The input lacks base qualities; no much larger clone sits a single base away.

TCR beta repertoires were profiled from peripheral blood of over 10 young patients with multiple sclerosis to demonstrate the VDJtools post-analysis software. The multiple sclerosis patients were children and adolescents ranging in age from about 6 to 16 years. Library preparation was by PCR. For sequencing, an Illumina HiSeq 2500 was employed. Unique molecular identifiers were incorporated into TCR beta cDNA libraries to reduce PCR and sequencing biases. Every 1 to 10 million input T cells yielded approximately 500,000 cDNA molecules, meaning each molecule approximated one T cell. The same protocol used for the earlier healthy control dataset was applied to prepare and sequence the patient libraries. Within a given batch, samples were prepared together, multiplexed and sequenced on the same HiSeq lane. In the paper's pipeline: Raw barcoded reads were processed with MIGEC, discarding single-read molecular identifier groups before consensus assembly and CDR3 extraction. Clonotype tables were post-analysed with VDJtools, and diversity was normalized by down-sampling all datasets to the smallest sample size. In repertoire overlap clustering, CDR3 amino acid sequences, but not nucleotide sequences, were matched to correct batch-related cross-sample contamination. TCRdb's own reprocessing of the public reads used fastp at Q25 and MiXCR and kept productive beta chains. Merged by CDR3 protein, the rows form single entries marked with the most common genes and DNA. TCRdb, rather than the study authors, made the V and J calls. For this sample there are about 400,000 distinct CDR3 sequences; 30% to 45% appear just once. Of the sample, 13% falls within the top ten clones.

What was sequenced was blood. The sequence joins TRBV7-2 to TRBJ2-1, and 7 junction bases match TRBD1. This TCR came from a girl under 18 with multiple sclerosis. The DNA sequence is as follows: TGTGCCAGCAGCTTAGCGAGACAGGGCCGGCGGGAGCAGTTCTTC. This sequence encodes CASSLARQGRREQFF.